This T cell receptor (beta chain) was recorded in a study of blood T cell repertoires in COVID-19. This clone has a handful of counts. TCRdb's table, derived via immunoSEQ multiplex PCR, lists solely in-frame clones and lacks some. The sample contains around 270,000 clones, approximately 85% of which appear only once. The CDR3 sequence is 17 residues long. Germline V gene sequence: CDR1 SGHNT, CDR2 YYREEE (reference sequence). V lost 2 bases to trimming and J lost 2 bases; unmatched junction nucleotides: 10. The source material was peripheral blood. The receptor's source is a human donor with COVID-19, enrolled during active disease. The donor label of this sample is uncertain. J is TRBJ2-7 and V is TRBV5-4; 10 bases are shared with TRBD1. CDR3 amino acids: CASSLGTGANSPYEQYF. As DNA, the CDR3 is TGTGCCAGCAGCTTAGGGACAGGGGCTAACTCGCCCTACGAGCAGTACTTC.